Listed here is a single T cell receptor (beta chain). This specimen comes from a study of blood T cell repertoires in COVID-19. On the study more broadly: Samples came from the United States, Italy and Spain, spanning acute and convalescent COVID-19. PBMCs, B-cell-depleted T cells, or T cells were the source of the cDNA or gDNA that made up the material.

The CDR3 has 15 residues. Germline V gene data show CDR1 as SGHVS and CDR2 as FNYEAQ. The junction had 11 bases not matched to a gene; V was cut back by 5 bases and J by 7 bases. Authors' methods: Nucleated cell number was recorded as an estimate derived from reference gene primer amplification. Clones were sequenced by immunoSEQ multiplex PCR, and TCRdb holds only the in-frame ones, with some missing. The D gene and trimming were derived from the DNA, and the V and J assignments and clone size from that table. Among 230,000 or so clones, under 90% were seen once, and the ten largest hold 15% to 20%.

The receptor was isolated from a man aged 25-45 years with active or convalescent COVID-19. This rearrangement joins TRBV7-6 to TRBJ2-1; 7 nucleotides align to TRBD2. Sequencing was done on a sample of peripheral blood. The CDR3 DNA is TGTGCCAGCAGCCCCGGACTAGAACCCTCAAATGAGCAGTTCTTC. This sequence encodes CASSPGLEPSNEQFF. The variable domain in full, completed from reference TRBV7-6 and TRBJ2-1, reads GAGVSQSPRYKVTKRGQDVALRCDPISGHVSLYWYRQALGQGPEFLTYFNYEAQQDKSGLPNDRFSAERPEGSISTLTIQRTEQRDSAMYRCASSPGLEPSNEQFFGPGTRLTVL.